This note documents a single T cell receptor (beta chain) sequence. TCRdb processed the 5' RACE reads anew with MiXCR; each CDR3 protein has one entry. The sample lists roughly 64,000 distinct CDR3 sequences; 6.2% were seen once. This record comes from a study of CD8 T cells in ankylosing spondylitis. Trimming removed 0 bases at V and 2 bases at J, with 14 bases between. The CDR3 spans 16 residues. Per the germline V gene, CDR1 is SGHRS and CDR2 is YFSETQ. The sequence was obtained from a male donor with ankylosing spondylitis. The chain links TRBV5-1 to TRBJ2-5, with D maybe TRBD1 (5 bases). Source material: synovial fluid, either unsorted or a sorted T cell fraction (not recorded which). CDR3 loop: CASSLGANRYQETQYF. The CDR3 bases are TGCGCCAGCAGCTTGGGGGCTAACAGGTATCAAGAGACCCAGTACTTC.